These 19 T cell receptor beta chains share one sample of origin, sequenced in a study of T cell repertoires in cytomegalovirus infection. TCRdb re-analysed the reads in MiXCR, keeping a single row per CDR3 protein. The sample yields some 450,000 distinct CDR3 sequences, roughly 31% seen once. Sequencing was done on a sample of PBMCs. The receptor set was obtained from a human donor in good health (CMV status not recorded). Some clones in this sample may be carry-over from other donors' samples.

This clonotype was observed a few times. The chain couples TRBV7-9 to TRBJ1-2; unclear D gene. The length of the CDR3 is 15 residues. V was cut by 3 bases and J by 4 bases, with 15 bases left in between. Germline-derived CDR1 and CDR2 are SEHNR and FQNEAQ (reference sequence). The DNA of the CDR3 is TGTGCCAGCAGCTTGGTGGGAGTCGAGATCTATGGCTACACCTTC. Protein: CASSLVGVEIYGYTF.

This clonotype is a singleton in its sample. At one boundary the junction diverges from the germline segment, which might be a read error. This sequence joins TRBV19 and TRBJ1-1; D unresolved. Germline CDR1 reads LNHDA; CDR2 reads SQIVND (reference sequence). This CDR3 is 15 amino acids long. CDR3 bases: TGTGCCAGTAGTAAAGGTGTAATAGTGGATGCTGAAGCTTTATTT. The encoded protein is CASSKGVIVDAEALF. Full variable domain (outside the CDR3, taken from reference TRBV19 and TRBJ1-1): DGGITQSPKYLFRKEGQNVTLSCEQNLNHDAMYWYRQDPGQGLRLIYYSQIVNDFQKGDIAEGYSVSREKKESFPLTVTSAQKNPTAFYLCASSKGVIVDAEALFGQGTRLTVV.

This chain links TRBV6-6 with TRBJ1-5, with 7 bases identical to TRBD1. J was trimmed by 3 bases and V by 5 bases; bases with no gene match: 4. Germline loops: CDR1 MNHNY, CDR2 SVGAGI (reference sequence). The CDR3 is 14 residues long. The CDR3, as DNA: TGTGCCAGCAGTCTCGACAGGGCCAATCAGCCCCAGCATTTT. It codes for CASSLDRANQPQHF.

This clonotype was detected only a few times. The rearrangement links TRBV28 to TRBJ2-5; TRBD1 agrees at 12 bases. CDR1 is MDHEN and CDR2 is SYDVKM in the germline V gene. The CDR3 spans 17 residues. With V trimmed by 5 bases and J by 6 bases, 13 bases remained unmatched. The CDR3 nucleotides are TGTGCCAGCAGTCTCCGGGGGACAGGGGGCCCAATAAAGACCCAGTACTTC. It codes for CASSLRGTGGPIKTQYF.

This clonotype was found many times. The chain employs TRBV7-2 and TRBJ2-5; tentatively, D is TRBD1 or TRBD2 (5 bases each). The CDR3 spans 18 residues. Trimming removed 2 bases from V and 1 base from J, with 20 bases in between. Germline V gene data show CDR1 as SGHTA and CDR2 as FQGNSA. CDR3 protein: CASSLSFIGIGGQETQYF. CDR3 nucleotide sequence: TGTGCCAGCAGCTTAAGTTTTATTGGCATTGGGGGCCAAGAGACCCAGTACTTC.

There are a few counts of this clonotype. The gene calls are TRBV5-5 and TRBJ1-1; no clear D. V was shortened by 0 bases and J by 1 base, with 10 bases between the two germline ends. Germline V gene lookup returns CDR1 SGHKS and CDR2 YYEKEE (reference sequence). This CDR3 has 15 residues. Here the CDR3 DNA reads TGTGCCAGCAGCTTGGGTGGCAGAGCGAACACTGAAGCTTTCTTT. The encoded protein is CASSLGGRANTEAFF.

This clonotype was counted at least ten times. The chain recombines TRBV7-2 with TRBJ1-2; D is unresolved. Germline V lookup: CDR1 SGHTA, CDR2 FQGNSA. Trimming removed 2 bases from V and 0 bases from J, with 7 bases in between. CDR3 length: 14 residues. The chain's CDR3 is CASSLRLANYGYTF. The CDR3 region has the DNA TGTGCCAGCAGCTTACGGTTGGCTAACTATGGCTACACCTTC.

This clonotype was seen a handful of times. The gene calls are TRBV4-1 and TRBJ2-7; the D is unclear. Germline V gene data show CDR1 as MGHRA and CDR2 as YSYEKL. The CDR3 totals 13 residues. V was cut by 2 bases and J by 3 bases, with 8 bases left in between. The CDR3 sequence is CASSQPDGYEQYF. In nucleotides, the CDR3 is TGCGCCAGCAGCCAACCCGATGGCTACGAGCAGTACTTC.

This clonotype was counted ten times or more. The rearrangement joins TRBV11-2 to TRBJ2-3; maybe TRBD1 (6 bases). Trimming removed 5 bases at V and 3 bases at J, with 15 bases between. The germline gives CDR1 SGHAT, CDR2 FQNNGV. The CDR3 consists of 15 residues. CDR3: CASSTRVRGTDTQYF. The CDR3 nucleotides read TGTGCCAGCAGCACGCGGGTCAGGGGAACAGATACGCAGTATTTT.

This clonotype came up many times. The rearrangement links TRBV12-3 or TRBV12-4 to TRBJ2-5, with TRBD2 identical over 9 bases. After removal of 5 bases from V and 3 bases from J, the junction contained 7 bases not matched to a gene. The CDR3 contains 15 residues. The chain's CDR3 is CASSPSAGGKETQYF. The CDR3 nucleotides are TGTGCCAGCAGTCCTAGCGCGGGGGGGAAAGAGACCCAGTACTTC.

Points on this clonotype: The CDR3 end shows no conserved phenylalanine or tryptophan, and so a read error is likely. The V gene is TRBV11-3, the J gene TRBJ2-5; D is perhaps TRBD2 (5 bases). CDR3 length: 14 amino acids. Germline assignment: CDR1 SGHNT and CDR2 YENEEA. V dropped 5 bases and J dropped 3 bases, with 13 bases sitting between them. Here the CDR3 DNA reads TGTGCCAGCAGCGCCCGGGGTTACGAAGAGACCCAGTACTGC. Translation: CASSARGYEETQYC.

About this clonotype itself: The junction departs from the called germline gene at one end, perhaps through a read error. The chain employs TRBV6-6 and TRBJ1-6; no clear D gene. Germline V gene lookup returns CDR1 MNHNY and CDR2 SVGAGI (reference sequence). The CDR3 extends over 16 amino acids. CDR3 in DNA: TGTGCCAGCAAGTCCCCCCACTCCTCCTATAATTCACCCCTCCAGTTT. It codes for CASKSPHSSYNSPLQF.

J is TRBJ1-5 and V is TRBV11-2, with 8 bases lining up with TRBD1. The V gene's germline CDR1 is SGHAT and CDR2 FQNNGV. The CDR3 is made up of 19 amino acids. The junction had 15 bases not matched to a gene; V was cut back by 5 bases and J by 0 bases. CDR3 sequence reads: CASSHGQGESTGSNQPQHF. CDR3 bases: TGTGCCAGCAGCCATGGACAGGGTGAATCTACGGGTAGCAATCAGCCCCAGCATTTT.

The CDR3 reads CASRDIGRGSYNSPLHF. Written as DNA, the CDR3 is TGTGCCAGCCGCGACATCGGGAGGGGTTCCTATAATTCACCCCTCCACTTT. V usage is TRBV12-3 or TRBV12-4 and J usage is TRBJ1-6; a weak D match, TRBD1 (5 bases). Trimming stripped 8 bases from V and 1 base from J, with 18 bases between. This CDR3 has 17 residues.

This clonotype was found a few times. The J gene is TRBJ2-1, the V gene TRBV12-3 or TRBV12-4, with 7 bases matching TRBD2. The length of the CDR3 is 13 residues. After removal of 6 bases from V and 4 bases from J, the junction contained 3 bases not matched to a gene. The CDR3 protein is CASSWEGYNEQFF. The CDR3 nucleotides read TGTGCCAGCAGCTGGGAGGGGTACAATGAGCAGTTCTTC.

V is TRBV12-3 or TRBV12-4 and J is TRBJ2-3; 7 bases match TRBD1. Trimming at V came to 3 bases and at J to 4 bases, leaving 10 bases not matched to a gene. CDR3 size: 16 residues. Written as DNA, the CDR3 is TGTGCCAGCAGTTTCGTACAGGGGATCGAGGCAGATACGCAGTATTTT. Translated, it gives CASSFVQGIEADTQYF.

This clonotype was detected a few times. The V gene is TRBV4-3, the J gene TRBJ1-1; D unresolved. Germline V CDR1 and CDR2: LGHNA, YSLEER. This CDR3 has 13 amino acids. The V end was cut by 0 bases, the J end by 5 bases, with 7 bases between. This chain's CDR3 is CASSQDAGTEAFF. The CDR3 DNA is TGCGCCAGCAGCCAAGATGCGGGGACTGAAGCTTTCTTT.

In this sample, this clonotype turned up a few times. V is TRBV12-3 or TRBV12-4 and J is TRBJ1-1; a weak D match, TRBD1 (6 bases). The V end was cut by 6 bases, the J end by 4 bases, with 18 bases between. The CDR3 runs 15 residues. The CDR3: CASSATGFPPTEAFF. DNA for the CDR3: TGTGCCAGCAGCGCCACAGGGTTTCCGCCCACTGAAGCTTTCTTT.

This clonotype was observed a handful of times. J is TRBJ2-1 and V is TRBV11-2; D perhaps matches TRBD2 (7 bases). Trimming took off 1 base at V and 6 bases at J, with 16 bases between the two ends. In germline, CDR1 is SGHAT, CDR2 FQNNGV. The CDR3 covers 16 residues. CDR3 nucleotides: TGTGCCAGCAGCTTAGGTGGGGGGGCCTTATTCAATGAGCAGTTCTTC. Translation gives CASSLGGGALFNEQFF.